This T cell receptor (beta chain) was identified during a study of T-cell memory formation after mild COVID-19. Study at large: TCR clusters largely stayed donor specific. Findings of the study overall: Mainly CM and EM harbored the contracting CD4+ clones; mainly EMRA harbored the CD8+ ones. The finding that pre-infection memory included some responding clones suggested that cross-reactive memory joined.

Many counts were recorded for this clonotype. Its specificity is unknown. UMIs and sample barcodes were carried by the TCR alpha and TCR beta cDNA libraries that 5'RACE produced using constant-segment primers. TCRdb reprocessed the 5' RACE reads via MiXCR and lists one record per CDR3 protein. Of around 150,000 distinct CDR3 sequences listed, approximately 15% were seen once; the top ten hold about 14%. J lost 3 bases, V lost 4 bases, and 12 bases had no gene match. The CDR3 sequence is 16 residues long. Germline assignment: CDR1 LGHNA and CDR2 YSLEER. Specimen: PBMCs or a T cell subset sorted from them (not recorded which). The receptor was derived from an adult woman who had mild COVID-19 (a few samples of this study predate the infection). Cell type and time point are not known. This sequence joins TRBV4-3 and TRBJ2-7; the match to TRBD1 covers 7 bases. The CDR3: CASSPQGTQVIYEQYF. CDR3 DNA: TGCGCCAGCAGCCCACAGGGGACCCAGGTTATCTACGAGCAGTACTTC.